The T cell receptor (beta chain) under discussion was sequenced for a study of control samples from healthy donors and cancer patients. Per germline, CDR1 SNHLY and CDR2 FYNNEI. V was shortened by 0 bases and J by 7 bases, with 15 bases between the two germline ends. This CDR3 is built from 15 residues. Data came from immunoSEQ multiplex PCR; TCRdb stores just in-frame clones and leaves some out. Altogether 100,000 to 150,000 clones are present, around nine tenths being singletons, with the ten largest covering roughly 6%. The J gene is TRBJ1-1, the V gene TRBV2; no firm D call. This TCR was recovered from a man aged 18 to 30 in good health. The specimen sequenced was blood. The CDR3 DNA is TGTGCCAGCAGTGAAGCGCTTCTTCAGGCTCATGAAGCTTTCTTT. Amino acid sequence: CASSEALLQAHEAFF.